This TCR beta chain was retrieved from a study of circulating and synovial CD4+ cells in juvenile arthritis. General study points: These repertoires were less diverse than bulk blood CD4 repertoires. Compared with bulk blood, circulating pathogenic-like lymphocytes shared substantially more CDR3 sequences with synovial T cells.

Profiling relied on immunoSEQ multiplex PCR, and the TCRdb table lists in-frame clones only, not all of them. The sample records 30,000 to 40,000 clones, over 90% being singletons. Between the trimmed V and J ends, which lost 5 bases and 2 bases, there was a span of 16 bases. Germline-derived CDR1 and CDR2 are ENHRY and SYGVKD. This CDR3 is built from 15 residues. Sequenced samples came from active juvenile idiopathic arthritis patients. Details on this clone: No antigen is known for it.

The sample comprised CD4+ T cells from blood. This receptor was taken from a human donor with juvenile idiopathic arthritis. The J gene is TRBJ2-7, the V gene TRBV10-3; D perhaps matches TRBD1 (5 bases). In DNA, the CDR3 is TGTGCCATCAGTCCAGGGCCAGGAACAACCTACGAGCAGTACTTC. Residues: CAISPGPGTTYEQYF.